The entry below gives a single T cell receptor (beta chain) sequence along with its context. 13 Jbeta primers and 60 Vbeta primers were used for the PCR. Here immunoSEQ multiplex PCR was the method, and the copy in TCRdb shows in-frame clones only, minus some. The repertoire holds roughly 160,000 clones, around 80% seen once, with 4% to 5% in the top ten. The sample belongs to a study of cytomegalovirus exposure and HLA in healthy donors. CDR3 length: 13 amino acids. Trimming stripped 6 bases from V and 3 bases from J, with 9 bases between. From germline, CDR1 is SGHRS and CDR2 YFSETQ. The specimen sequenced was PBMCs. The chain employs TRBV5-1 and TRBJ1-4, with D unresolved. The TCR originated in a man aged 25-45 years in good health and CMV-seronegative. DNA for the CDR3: TGCGCCAGCAAAACGGACTCTAATGAAAAACTGTTTTTT. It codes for CASKTDSNEKLFF.